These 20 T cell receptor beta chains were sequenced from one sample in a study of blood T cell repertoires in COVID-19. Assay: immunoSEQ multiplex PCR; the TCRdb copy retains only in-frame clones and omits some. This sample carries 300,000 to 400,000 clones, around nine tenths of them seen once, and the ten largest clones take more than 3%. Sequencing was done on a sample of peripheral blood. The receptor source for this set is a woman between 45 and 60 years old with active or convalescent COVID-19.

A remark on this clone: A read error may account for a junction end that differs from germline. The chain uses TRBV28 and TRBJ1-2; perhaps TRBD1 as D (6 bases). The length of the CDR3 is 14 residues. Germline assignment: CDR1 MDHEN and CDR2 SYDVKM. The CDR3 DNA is TGTGCCCGCAGCTTTGGGGGGGGGCAAATTGGCTACACCTTC. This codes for CARSFGGGQIGYTF.

In DNA, the CDR3 is TGTGCCAGCAGGTCCAGGGTCGGTTCACCCCTCCACTTT. This codes for CASRSRVGSPLHF. V gene TRBV7-3 combines with J gene TRBJ1-6; the D gene is possibly TRBD1 (5 bases). V was shortened by 6 bases and J by 9 bases, with 12 bases between the two germline ends. Per the germline V gene, CDR1 is SGHTA and CDR2 is FQGTGA. The CDR3 contains 13 residues. Full variable domain (rest looked up from reference TRBV7-3 and TRBJ1-6): GAGVSQTPSNKVTEKGKYVELRCDPISGHTALYWYRQSLGQGPEFLIYFQGTGAADDSGLPNDRFFAVRPEGSVSTLKIQRTERGDSAVYLCASRSRVGSPLHFGNGTRLTVT.

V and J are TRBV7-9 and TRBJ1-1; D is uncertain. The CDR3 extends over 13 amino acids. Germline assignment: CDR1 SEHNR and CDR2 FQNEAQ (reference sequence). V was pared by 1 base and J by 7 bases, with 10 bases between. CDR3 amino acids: CASSLGTLLEAFF. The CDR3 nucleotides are TGTGCCAGCAGCTTAGGTACTCTACTTGAAGCTTTCTTT.

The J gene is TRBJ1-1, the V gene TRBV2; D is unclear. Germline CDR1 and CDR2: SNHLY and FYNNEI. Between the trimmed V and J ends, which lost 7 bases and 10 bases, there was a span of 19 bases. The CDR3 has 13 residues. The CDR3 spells CASTPSPGVPAFF. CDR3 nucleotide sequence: TGTGCCAGCACCCCTTCACCCGGGGTTCCAGCTTTCTTT.

CDR3 loop: CASSQAGMNTEAFF. CDR3 bases: TGCGCCAGCAGCCAGGCGGGCATGAACACTGAAGCTTTCTTT. The rearrangement uses TRBV5-1 and TRBJ1-1; D ambiguous. Germline CDR1 reads SGHRS; CDR2 reads YFSETQ. Between the trimmed V and J ends, which lost 4 bases and 0 bases, there was a span of 10 bases. This CDR3 has 14 amino acids.

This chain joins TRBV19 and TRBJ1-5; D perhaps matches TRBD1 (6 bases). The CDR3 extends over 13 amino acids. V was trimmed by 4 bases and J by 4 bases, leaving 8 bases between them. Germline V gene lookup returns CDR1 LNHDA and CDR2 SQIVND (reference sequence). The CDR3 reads CASSRGQNQPQHF. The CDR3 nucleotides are TGTGCCAGTAGTAGGGGGCAAAATCAGCCCCAGCATTTT.

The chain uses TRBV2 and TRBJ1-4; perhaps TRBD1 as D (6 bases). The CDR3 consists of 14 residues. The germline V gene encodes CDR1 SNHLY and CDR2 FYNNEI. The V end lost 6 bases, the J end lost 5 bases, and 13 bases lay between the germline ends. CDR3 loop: CASRGQVYNEKLFF. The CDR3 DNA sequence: TGTGCCAGCAGGGGACAAGTGTACAATGAAAAACTGTTTTTT.

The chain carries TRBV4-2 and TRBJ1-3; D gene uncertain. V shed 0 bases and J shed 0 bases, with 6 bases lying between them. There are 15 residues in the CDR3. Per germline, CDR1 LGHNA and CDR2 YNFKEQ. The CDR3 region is CASSQDAYSGNTIYF. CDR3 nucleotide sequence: TGTGCCAGCAGCCAAGATGCGTACTCTGGAAACACCATATATTTT.

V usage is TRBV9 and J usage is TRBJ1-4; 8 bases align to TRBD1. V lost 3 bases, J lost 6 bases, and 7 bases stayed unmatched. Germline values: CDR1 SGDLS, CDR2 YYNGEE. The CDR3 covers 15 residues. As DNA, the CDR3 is TGTGCCAGCAGCGCCGGGACAGGCCTAGATGAAAAACTGTTTTTT. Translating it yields CASSAGTGLDEKLFF.

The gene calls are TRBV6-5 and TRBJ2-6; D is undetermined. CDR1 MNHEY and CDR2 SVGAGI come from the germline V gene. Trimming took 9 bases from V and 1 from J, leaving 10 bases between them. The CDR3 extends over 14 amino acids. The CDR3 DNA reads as TGTGCCAGTGCTGCGGTATCTGGGGCCAACGTCCTGACTTTC. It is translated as CASAAVSGANVLTF.

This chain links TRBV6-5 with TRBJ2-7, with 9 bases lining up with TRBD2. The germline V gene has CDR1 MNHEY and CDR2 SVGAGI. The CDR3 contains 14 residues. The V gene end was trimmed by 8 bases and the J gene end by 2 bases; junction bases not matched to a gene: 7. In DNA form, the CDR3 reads TGTGCCAGCTGGGAGCGGGGGGTAACCTACGAGCAGTACTTC. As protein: CASWERGVTYEQYF.

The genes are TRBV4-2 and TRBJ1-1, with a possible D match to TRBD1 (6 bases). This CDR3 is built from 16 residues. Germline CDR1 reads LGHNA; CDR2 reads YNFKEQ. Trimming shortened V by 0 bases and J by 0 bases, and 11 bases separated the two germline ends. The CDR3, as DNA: TGTGCCAGCAGCCAAGATAGGGGGATCATGAACACTGAAGCTTTCTTT. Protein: CASSQDRGIMNTEAFF.

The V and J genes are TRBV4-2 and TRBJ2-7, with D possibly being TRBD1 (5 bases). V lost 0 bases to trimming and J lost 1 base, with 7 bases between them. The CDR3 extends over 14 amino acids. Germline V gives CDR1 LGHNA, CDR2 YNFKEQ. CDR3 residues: CASSQERTSYEQYF. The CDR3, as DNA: TGTGCCAGCAGCCAAGAACGGACATCCTACGAGCAGTACTTC.

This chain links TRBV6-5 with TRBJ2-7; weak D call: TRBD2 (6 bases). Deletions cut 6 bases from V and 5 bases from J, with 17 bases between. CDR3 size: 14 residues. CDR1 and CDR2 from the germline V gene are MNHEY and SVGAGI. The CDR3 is CASRAGTGGNEQYF. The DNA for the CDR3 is TGTGCCAGCAGAGCCGGGACTGGAGGCAACGAGCAGTACTTC.

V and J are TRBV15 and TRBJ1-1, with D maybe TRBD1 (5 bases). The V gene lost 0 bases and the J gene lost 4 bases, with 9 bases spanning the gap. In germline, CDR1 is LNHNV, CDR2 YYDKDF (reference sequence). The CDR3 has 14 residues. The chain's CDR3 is CATSRDRAVTEAFF. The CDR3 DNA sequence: TGTGCCACCAGCAGAGACAGGGCGGTCACTGAAGCTTTCTTT.

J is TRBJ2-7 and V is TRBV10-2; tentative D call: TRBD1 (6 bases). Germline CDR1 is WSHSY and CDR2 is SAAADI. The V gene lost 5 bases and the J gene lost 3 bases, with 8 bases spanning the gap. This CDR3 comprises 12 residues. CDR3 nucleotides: TGCGCCAGCAGTACGGACAGCTACGAGCAGTACTTC. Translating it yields CASSTDSYEQYF.

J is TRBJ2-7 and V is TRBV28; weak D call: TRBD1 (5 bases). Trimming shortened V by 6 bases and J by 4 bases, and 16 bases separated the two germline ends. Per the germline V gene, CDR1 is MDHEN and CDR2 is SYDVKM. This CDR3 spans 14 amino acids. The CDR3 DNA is TGTGCCAGCAGAACCGTTCCTGGGGCGTACGAGCAGTACTTC. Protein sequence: CASRTVPGAYEQYF.

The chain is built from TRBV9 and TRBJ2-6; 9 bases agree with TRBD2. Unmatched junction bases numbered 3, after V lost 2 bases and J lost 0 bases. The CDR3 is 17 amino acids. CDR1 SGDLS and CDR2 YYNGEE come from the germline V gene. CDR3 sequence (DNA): TGTGCCAGCAGCGTCGCGGGGGGGAGCTCTGGGGCCAACGTCCTGACTTTC. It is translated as CASSVAGGSSGANVLTF. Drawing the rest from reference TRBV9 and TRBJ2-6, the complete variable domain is DSGVTQTPKHLITATGQRVTLRCSPRSGDLSVYWYQQSLDQGLQFLIQYYNGEERAKGNILERFSAQQFPDLHSELNLSSLELGDSALYFCASSVAGGSSGANVLTFGAGSRLTVL.

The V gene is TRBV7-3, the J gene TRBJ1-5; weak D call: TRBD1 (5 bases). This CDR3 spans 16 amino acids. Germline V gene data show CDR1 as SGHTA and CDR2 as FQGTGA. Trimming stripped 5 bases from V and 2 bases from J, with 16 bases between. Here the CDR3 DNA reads TGTGCCAGCAGCGCCAGGAACGGGGGAGGCAATCAGCCCCAGCATTTT. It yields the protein CASSARNGGGNQPQHF.

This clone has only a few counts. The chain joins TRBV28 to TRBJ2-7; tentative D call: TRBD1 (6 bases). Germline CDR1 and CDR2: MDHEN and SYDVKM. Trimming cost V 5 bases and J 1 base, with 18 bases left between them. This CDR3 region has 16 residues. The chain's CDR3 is CASSPTRQAGSYEQYF. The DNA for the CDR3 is TGTGCCAGCAGTCCTACCAGACAGGCCGGTTCCTACGAGCAGTACTTC.